Listed here are 2 T cell receptor beta chains from one sample, sequenced in a study of blood T cell repertoires in COVID-19. Clones were read by immunoSEQ multiplex PCR, and TCRdb kept only the in-frame ones, dropping some. The table lists around 320,000 clones, around 89% of them singletons. The sample comprised peripheral blood. The receptor set was obtained from a woman younger than 45 who had recovered from COVID-19.

The rearrangement uses TRBV3-1 (or the pseudogene TRBV3-2) and TRBJ1-1; D is undetermined. V lost 5 bases, J lost 5 bases, and 15 bases lay in between. The CDR3 has 14 amino acids. CDR1 is LGHDT, CDR2 YNNKEL, per germline (reference sequence). Here the CDR3 DNA reads TGTGCCAGCAGCTATTCTGAGGGAGGAACTGAAGCTTTCTTT. Residues: CASSYSEGGTEAFF.

This clone has only one observation. The chain combines TRBV7-3 with TRBJ2-3, with D perhaps matching TRBD2 (6 bases). The CDR3 length is 14 residues. Trimming left V 5 bases short and J 0 bases short, with 9 bases between. Germline V gene sequence: CDR1 SGHTA, CDR2 FQGTGA. CDR3 protein: CASSAGTSTDTQYF. CDR3 DNA: TGTGCCAGCAGCGCCGGGACTAGCACAGATACGCAGTATTTT.